The 32 T cell receptor beta chains in this list originate from one sample, sequenced in a study of Ad26.COV2.S vaccination and SARS-CoV-2 variants. Documented treatment: approximately 18 received Ad26.COV2.S at low or high dose, single or two shots; about 5 received placebo; per-sample allocation not given. The investigators took samples on day 63 after the first vaccine or placebo injection. Repertoires were generated with immunoSEQ multiplex PCR, while TCRdb's copy carries only in-frame clones and drops some. The table has about 250,000 clones, 87% seen once. This specimen was peripheral blood, taken in a trial of Ad26.COV2.S vaccine versus placebo. These receptors were collected from a person between 18 and 60 years old who received the Ad26.COV2.S COVID-19 vaccine or a placebo.

The rearrangement joins TRBV27 to TRBJ1-1; D is unresolved. CDR3 length: 13 amino acids. Trimming removed 3 bases at V and 4 bases at J, with 9 bases between. Germline V lookup: CDR1 MNHEY, CDR2 SMNVEV (reference sequence). This CDR3 reads CASSFFASTEAFF. In DNA form, the CDR3 reads TGTGCCAGCAGTTTCTTCGCGAGCACTGAAGCTTTCTTT.

V gene TRBV19 combines with J gene TRBJ1-6, with 7 nucleotides matching TRBD1. J was trimmed by 13 bases and V by 7 bases; bases with no gene match: 10. Germline V gene sequence: CDR1 LNHDA, CDR2 SQIVND (reference sequence). The CDR3 extends over 13 amino acids. DNA for the CDR3: TGTGCCAGTAATGGAGGGGGCTTTGCGCCCCTCCACTTT. This translates into CASNGGGFAPLHF.

The chain recombines TRBV30 with TRBJ2-7, with D hard to call. Trimming shortened V by 0 bases and J by 2 bases, and 8 bases separated the two germline ends. In germline, CDR1 is GTSNPN, CDR2 SVGIG (reference sequence). This CDR3 is built from 13 residues. CDR3 protein: CAWSVKTTYEQYF. The CDR3 bases are TGTGCCTGGAGTGTAAAAACGACCTACGAGCAGTACTTC.

The gene calls are TRBV9 and TRBJ2-7; D is unclear. Trimming cost V 0 bases and J 0 bases, with 7 bases left between them. The CDR3 consists of 14 residues. Germline values: CDR1 SGDLS, CDR2 YYNGEE. This CDR3 reads CASSVDPASYEQYF. CDR3 nucleotide sequence: TGTGCCAGCAGCGTAGATCCAGCCTCCTACGAGCAGTACTTC.

V is TRBV7-2 and J is TRBJ2-5; the D gene is possibly TRBD2 (5 bases). CDR1 is SGHTA, CDR2 FQGNSA, per germline. The CDR3 is 14 residues long. V lost 2 bases to trimming and J lost 4 bases, with 11 bases between them. The CDR3 protein is CASSLLSGSETQYF. CDR3 nucleotide sequence: TGTGCCAGCAGCTTACTGAGCGGTTCAGAGACCCAGTACTTC.

The chain couples TRBV5-1 to TRBJ2-1; 8 bases are a match to TRBD2. The germline gives CDR1 SGHRS, CDR2 YFSETQ. Trimming took 2 bases from V and 4 from J; bases not matched to a gene: 5. This CDR3 spans 15 amino acids. The CDR3 bases are TGCGCCAGCAGCTTACAAGCGGGGGTATACAATGAGCAGTTCTTC. Translation: CASSLQAGVYNEQFF.

This clone was seen just once. This CDR3 reads CSVGQGNTEAFF. CDR3 coding DNA: TGCAGCGTGGGACAGGGGAACACTGAAGCTTTCTTT. This chain connects TRBV29-1 to TRBJ1-1; 9 bases fit TRBD1. V was pared by 6 bases and J by 1 base, with 0 bases of the junction left unmatched. This CDR3 spans 12 amino acids. Per germline, CDR1 SQVTM and CDR2 ANQGSEA.

This clone was observed a few times. V gene TRBV5-1 combines with J gene TRBJ1-1, with D tentatively TRBD1 (5 bases). Per the germline V gene, CDR1 is SGHRS and CDR2 is YFSETQ. The CDR3 length is 16 residues. V dropped 2 bases and J dropped 5 bases, with 19 bases sitting between them. The chain's CDR3 is CASSFAGFGGGTEAFF. In DNA, the CDR3 is TGCGCCAGCAGCTTCGCCGGTTTTGGGGGTGGTACTGAAGCTTTCTTT. Variable domain in full (rest from reference TRBV5-1 and TRBJ1-1): KAGVTQTPRYLIKTRGQQVTLSCSPISGHRSVSWYQQTPGQGLQFLFEYFSETQRNKGNFPGRFSGRQFSNSRSEMNVSTLELGDSALYLCASSFAGFGGGTEAFFGQGTRLTVV.

The V gene is TRBV18, the J gene TRBJ1-6; D is perhaps TRBD1 (5 bases). V lost 2 bases and J lost 2, with 7 bases in between. Germline V gene lookup returns CDR1 KGHSH and CDR2 LQKENI. The CDR3 loop spans 15 amino acids. CDR3 residues: CASSPGTAYNSPLHF. CDR3 DNA: TGTGCCAGCTCACCAGGGACCGCCTATAATTCACCCCTCCACTTT.

This chain links TRBV2 with TRBJ1-2; D not certain. Germline values: CDR1 SNHLY, CDR2 FYNNEI. The CDR3 runs to 15 residues. The V end lost 2 bases, the J end lost 5 bases, and 15 bases lay between the germline ends. The CDR3 sequence: CASSESAMGFYGYTF. The DNA for the CDR3 is TGTGCCAGCAGTGAATCCGCTATGGGATTTTATGGCTACACCTTC.

The J gene is TRBJ1-2, the V gene TRBV10-2, with D possibly TRBD1 on 6 matching bases. The CDR3 extends over 12 amino acids. The V end was cut by 4 bases, the J end by 5 bases, with 8 bases between. Germline CDR1 is WSHSY and CDR2 is SAAADI. The chain's CDR3 is CASSGTEYGYTF. For the CDR3, the DNA is TGCGCCAGCAGTGGGACAGAATATGGCTACACCTTC.

The V gene is TRBV5-8, the J gene TRBJ2-7, with D possibly being TRBD1 (6 bases). The germline V gene encodes CDR1 SGHTS and CDR2 YDEGEE. The CDR3 loop spans 15 amino acids. Trimming removed 0 bases at V and 0 bases at J, with 10 bases between. The CDR3 sequence: CASSLGQAASYEQYF. For the CDR3, the DNA is TGTGCCAGCAGCTTGGGACAGGCCGCCTCCTACGAGCAGTACTTC.

This rearrangement joins TRBV27 to TRBJ2-3, with D unresolved. The CDR3 is made up of 14 amino acids. CDR1 MNHEY and CDR2 SMNVEV come from the germline V gene (reference sequence). The V and J ends lost 8 bases and 4 bases respectively, with 16 bases between them. Here the CDR3 DNA reads TGTGCCAGCTCCACAGTTTGGCGATCAGATACGCAGTATTTT. It yields the protein CASSTVWRSDTQYF.

The J gene is TRBJ2-2, the V gene TRBV19; D gene uncertain. The CDR3 is made up of 15 amino acids. V was cut by 5 bases and J by 1 base, with 11 bases left in between. The germline gives CDR1 LNHDA, CDR2 SQIVND (reference sequence). The DNA of the CDR3 is TGTGCCAGTAGTCTGCGTTCGAAGAACACCGGGGAGCTGTTTTTT. Translated: CASSLRSKNTGELFF.

The count of this clone is one. This rearrangement joins TRBV7-3 to TRBJ1-6, with D possibly TRBD1 on 5 matching bases. CDR1 and CDR2 (germline): SGHTA, FQGTGA. Trimming shortened V by 1 base and J by 7 bases, and 17 bases separated the two germline ends. CDR3 size: 17 residues. DNA of the CDR3: TGTGCCAGCAGCTTAATATTCGGTAGGGACCTGAATTCACCCCTCCACTTT. Protein: CASSLIFGRDLNSPLHF. The full variable domain, completed using reference TRBV7-3 and TRBJ1-6, is GAGVSQTPSNKVTEKGKYVELRCDPISGHTALYWYRQSLGQGPEFLIYFQGTGAADDSGLPNDRFFAVRPEGSVSTLKIQRTERGDSAVYLCASSLIFGRDLNSPLHFGNGTRLTVT.

The chain joins TRBV10-3 to TRBJ1-1, with unresolved D. This CDR3 is built from 15 residues. Germline V gene data show CDR1 as ENHRY and CDR2 as SYGVKD. V lost 0 bases and J lost 1, with 9 bases in between. As DNA, the CDR3 is TGTGCCATCAGTGAGTCCCGGGGAAAGAACACTGAAGCTTTCTTT. Residues: CAISESRGKNTEAFF.

V usage is TRBV7-9 and J usage is TRBJ1-1; weak D call: TRBD1 (5 bases). CDR1 and CDR2 (germline): SEHNR, FQNEAQ (reference sequence). Trimming left V 5 bases short and J 5 bases short, with 9 bases between. The CDR3 sequence is 12 residues long. CDR3 loop: CASSPGPTEAFF. The CDR3 bases are TGTGCCAGCAGCCCGGGACCGACTGAAGCTTTCTTT.

The genes are TRBV9 and TRBJ2-2; 9 bases fit TRBD1. This CDR3 contains 14 residues. CDR1 is SGDLS and CDR2 is YYNGEE in the germline V gene. The junction had 4 bases not matched to a gene; V was cut back by 4 bases and J by 6 bases. CDR3 protein: CASSPTGGAGELFF. CDR3 bases: TGTGCCAGCAGCCCGACAGGGGGGGCCGGGGAGCTGTTTTTT.

The rearrangement links TRBV6-2 or TRBV6-3 to TRBJ2-1; no clear D gene. The CDR3 spans 14 residues. V lost 3 bases to trimming and J lost 7 bases, with 13 bases between them. The germline CDR1 and CDR2 sequences are MNHEY and SVGEGT. The CDR3 here is CASSYRGLTNEQFF. The CDR3 bases are TGTGCCAGCAGTTATCGCGGTTTGACAAATGAGCAGTTCTTC.

Only one count was recorded for this clone. V and J are TRBV11-2 and TRBJ1-6, with 7 bases identical to TRBD1. The CDR3 has 16 residues. Unmatched junction bases numbered 9, after V lost 1 base and J lost 9 bases. CDR1 and CDR2 (germline): SGHAT, FQNNGV. CDR3 DNA sequence: TGTGCCAGCAGCTTAGGGTCCGGCAGGGGGGGTTCACCCCTCCACTTT. Protein product: CASSLGSGRGGSPLHF.

In its sample, this clone was seen once. This sequence joins TRBV6-5 and TRBJ2-7, with a possible D match to TRBD1 (5 bases). V lost 0 bases and J lost 7, with 16 bases in between. The length of the CDR3 is 15 residues. Germline V gene data show CDR1 as MNHEY and CDR2 as SVGAGI. The CDR3 DNA is TGTGCCAGCAGTTACTCGGCAGGGTTGTGGCAGGAGCAGTACTTC. Protein: CASSYSAGLWQEQYF.

Only a few counts were recorded for this clone. The chain employs TRBV7-2 and TRBJ1-5; 8 nucleotides line up with TRBD1. CDR1 is SGHTA and CDR2 is FQGNSA in the germline V gene. With V trimmed by 4 bases and J by 5 bases, 7 bases remained unmatched. The CDR3 sequence is 15 residues long. CDR3: CASSSGQGRYQPQHF. CDR3 DNA: TGTGCCAGCAGCTCTGGACAGGGCCGGTATCAGCCCCAGCATTTT. The full variable domain, in which reference TRBV7-2 and TRBJ1-5 provide the parts outside the CDR3, is GAGVSQSPSNKVTEKGKDVELRCDPISGHTALYWYRQSLGQGLEFLIYFQGNSAPDKSGLPSDRFSAERTGGSVSTLTIQRTQQEDSAVYLCASSSGQGRYQPQHFGDGTRLSIL.

The chain joins TRBV3-1 (or the pseudogene TRBV3-2) to TRBJ2-3, with 8 bases identical to TRBD2. Germline-derived CDR1 and CDR2 are LGHDT and YNNKEL (reference sequence). The CDR3 sequence is 17 residues long. The V and J ends lost 4 bases and 2 bases, in that order; junction bases with no gene match: 11. In DNA form, the CDR3 reads TGTGCCAGCAGCCGAGGCTCCGGGACTAGATTCACAGATACGCAGTATTTT. As protein: CASSRGSGTRFTDTQYF.

V usage is TRBV25-1 and J usage is TRBJ2-5; tentative D call: TRBD1 (6 bases). Germline-derived CDR1 and CDR2 are MGHDK and SYGVNS. V lost 1 base, J lost 2 bases, and 11 bases lay in between. The CDR3 runs 15 residues. CDR3 sequence reads: CASSESRGQQETQYF. For the CDR3, the DNA is TGTGCCAGCAGTGAATCGAGAGGACAGCAAGAGACCCAGTACTTC. Variable domain in full (rest from reference TRBV25-1 and TRBJ2-5): EADIYQTPRYLVIGTGKKITLECSQTMGHDKMYWYQQDPGMELHLIHYSYGVNSTEKGDLSSESTVSRIRTEHFPLTLESARPSHTSQYLCASSESRGQQETQYFGPGTRLLVL.

The gene calls are TRBV30 and TRBJ2-2; perhaps TRBD1 as D (7 bases). Germline V gives CDR1 GTSNPN, CDR2 SVGIG (reference sequence). The CDR3 length is 14 residues. The V and J ends lost 7 bases and 6 bases respectively, with 18 bases between them. The CDR3, as DNA: TGTGCCTCAAACAGGGGAGGTGGGGCCGGGGAGCTGTTTTTT. Amino acids: CASNRGGGAGELFF.

The genes are TRBV4-3 and TRBJ2-1; 9 nucleotides agree with TRBD2. Germline CDR1 and CDR2: LGHNA and YSLEER. The CDR3 totals 19 residues. V gave up 0 bases and J gave up 1 base; unmatched junction bases: 10. As DNA, the CDR3 is TGCGCCAGCAGCCAAGATAGGGAGCGAGCGGGGGGTTCCTACAATGAGCAGTTCTTC. This sequence encodes CASSQDRERAGGSYNEQFF.

V usage is TRBV7-2 and J usage is TRBJ1-4; 7 bases fit TRBD1. The CDR3 runs 14 residues. Germline-derived CDR1 and CDR2 are SGHTA and FQGNSA. The J segment lost 8 bases and the V segment lost 5 bases, leaving 8 bases of the junction unmatched. CDR3 in amino acids: CASSADRVSEKLFF. For the CDR3, the DNA is TGTGCCAGCAGCGCCGACAGGGTCTCCGAAAAACTGTTTTTT.

V gene TRBV30 combines with J gene TRBJ1-1, with 10 nucleotides matching TRBD1. The V and J ends lost 0 bases and 5 bases, in that order; junction bases with no gene match: 3. Germline assignment: CDR1 GTSNPN and CDR2 SVGIG (reference sequence). The CDR3 loop spans 14 amino acids. CDR3 coding DNA: TGTGCCTGGAGTGTAGGGACAGGGGTAACTGAAGCTTTCTTT. It codes for CAWSVGTGVTEAFF.

The V gene is TRBV5-4, the J gene TRBJ1-1; 9 nucleotides match TRBD1. Losses at the gene ends were 3 bases for V and 7 bases for J; bases not matched to a gene: 4. Germline V gene data show CDR1 as SGHNT and CDR2 as YYREEE (reference sequence). The CDR3 is 13 amino acids. This CDR3 reads CASSYSTGGEAFF. CDR3 in DNA: TGTGCCAGCAGCTACTCGACAGGGGGTGAAGCTTTCTTT.

V is TRBV6-5 and J is TRBJ1-1; D possibly corresponds to TRBD1 (5 bases). This CDR3 contains 15 residues. Trimming removed 5 bases from V and 5 bases from J, with 18 bases in between. Germline loops: CDR1 MNHEY, CDR2 SVGAGI. The CDR3 loop is CASSQMLGVGTEAFF. The CDR3 nucleotides are TGTGCCAGCAGTCAAATGTTGGGGGTAGGGACTGAAGCTTTCTTT.

V gene TRBV7-2 combines with J gene TRBJ2-7; D gene unclear. Germline-derived CDR1 and CDR2 are SGHTA and FQGNSA. This CDR3 is built from 15 residues. V lost 1 base to trimming and J lost 4 bases, with 14 bases between them. In DNA, the CDR3 is TGTGCCAGCAGCTTAGATTCTGGGGATGGGTACGAGCAGTACTTC. It yields the protein CASSLDSGDGYEQYF.

The genes are TRBV4-1 and TRBJ2-5; D is unclear. The ends were cut back, 1 base at V and 5 bases at J, with 5 bases in the middle. There are 12 residues in the CDR3. CDR1 and CDR2 from the germline V gene are MGHRA and YSYEKL. CDR3 sequence: CASSQVRETQYF. The CDR3 nucleotides read TGCGCCAGCAGCCAAGTCAGGGAGACCCAGTACTTC.